Each of the 13 T cell receptor beta chains below was sequenced from the same sample in a study of early T cells in non-severe SARS-CoV-2 infection (dated by TCRdb to the early 2020s). Library preparation was by 5' RACE. Reads for this sample came from a NextSeq 500. TCRdb took the public reads, trimmed them with fastp at Q25, ran MiXCR for clone calling and kept in-frame beta chains. Rows with a matching CDR3 protein are joined into one entry that keeps the most common DNA and genes. The sample records approximately 77,000 distinct CDR3 sequences, 10% to 15% of which are singletons. Around 3.6% of the sample comes from the top ten. The material sequenced was whole blood. The receptors were sampled from an adult who was a healthcare worker with PCR-confirmed SARS-CoV-2 infection or an uninfected control (not recorded which).

In its sample, this clonotype was seen many times. The chain uses TRBV20-1 and TRBJ2-4; TRBD2 aligns across 8 bases. CDR3 length: 13 amino acids. With 5 bases clipped from V and 7 bases from J, the junction kept 7 bases outside the gene matches. Germline assignment: CDR1 DFQATT and CDR2 SNEGSKA (reference sequence). The CDR3 sequence: CSARGLAGNIQYF. In DNA form, the CDR3 reads TGCAGTGCTCGCGGACTAGCAGGGAACATTCAGTACTTC.

The CDR3 DNA follows: TGCGCCAGCAGCCAGGGGGACAGGGTTAGCTACACCTTC. Protein: CASSQGDRVSYTF. This sequence joins TRBV4-1 and TRBJ1-2; 9 nucleotides line up with TRBD1. Germline CDR1 and CDR2: MGHRA and YSYEKL. This CDR3 is built from 13 residues. The J segment lost 9 bases and the V segment lost 3 bases, leaving 5 bases of the junction unmatched.

At least ten counts were recorded for this clonotype. CDR3 loop: CASSLRPLRTDTQYF. The CDR3 coding sequence is TGCGCCAGCAGCTTGCGACCTCTAAGGACAGATACGCAGTATTTT. The chain combines TRBV5-1 with TRBJ2-3; D unclear. Germline V gene sequence: CDR1 SGHRS, CDR2 YFSETQ. V lost 1 base to trimming and J lost 3 bases, with 12 bases between them. This CDR3 comprises 15 residues.

This clonotype was counted ten times or more. The chain carries TRBV30 and TRBJ2-1, with TRBD2 matching over 11 bases. V trimming: 1 base; J trimming: 4 bases; junction bases outside the gene matches: 12. Germline V gene sequence: CDR1 GTSNPN, CDR2 SVGIG (reference sequence). The CDR3 length is 18 residues. The CDR3 DNA is TGTGCCTGGAGTGGATTTGAGGGACTAGCGGTGAGGTACAATGAGCAGTTCTTC. Its protein product is CAWSGFEGLAVRYNEQFF.

This clonotype was found a few times. The V and J genes are TRBV11-2 and TRBJ2-1; 13 nucleotides match TRBD2. The CDR3 has 18 residues. CDR1 is SGHAT and CDR2 is FQNNGV in the germline V gene. V lost 2 bases and J lost 10; bases outside the gene matches: 14. This CDR3 reads CASSLIVKGLAGVREQFF. CDR3 nucleotides: TGTGCCAGCAGCTTAATCGTCAAAGGACTAGCGGGAGTTCGGGAGCAGTTCTTC.

The chain joins TRBV7-3 to TRBJ2-3; the D is unclear. Trimming pared 5 bases from V and 0 bases from J, leaving 9 bases between. This CDR3 is 14 amino acids long. Germline CDR1 reads SGHTA; CDR2 reads FQGTGA. The CDR3 region is CASSPSRSTDTQYF. The CDR3, as DNA: TGTGCCAGCAGCCCGAGTCGGAGCACAGATACGCAGTATTTT.

J is TRBJ2-1 and V is TRBV2, with D perhaps TRBD2 (5 bases). From germline, CDR1 is SNHLY and CDR2 FYNNEI. The CDR3 length is 17 residues. The V end was cut by 4 bases, the J end by 8 bases, with 24 bases between. For the CDR3, the DNA is TGTGCCAGCAGTGGGTTTGAGACTGCCCCACTAGGAGATGAGCAGTTCTTC. Translating gives CASSGFETAPLGDEQFF.

The CDR3 nucleotides read TGTGCCAGCTCACCACCGATAGATACGCAGTATTTT. Protein: CASSPPIDTQYF. The chain is built from TRBV18 and TRBJ2-3; no firm D call. The CDR3 is 12 amino acids. CDR1 and CDR2 from the germline V gene are KGHSH and LQKENI. V lost 0 bases and J lost 5, with 3 bases in between.

This clonotype occurred many times. The V call is TRBV5-6, the J call TRBJ2-1; D is uncertain. Germline lookup yields CDR1 SGHDT and CDR2 YYEEEE. Trimming left V 0 bases short and J 2 bases short, with 6 bases between. The CDR3 loop spans 14 amino acids. The CDR3 nucleotides read TGTGCCAGCAGCTTGGAACAAGCCTACAATGAGCAGTTCTTC. Its protein product is CASSLEQAYNEQFF.

This clonotype was counted many times. CDR3 coding DNA: TGCAGTGCTGGAACCAGGGAGAACACTGAAGCTTTCTTT. This translates into CSAGTRENTEAFF. The rearrangement uses TRBV20-1 and TRBJ1-1, with D tentatively TRBD1 (5 bases). Trimming stripped 5 bases from V and 1 base from J, with 11 bases between. The CDR3 spans 13 residues. Germline values: CDR1 DFQATT, CDR2 SNEGSKA (reference sequence).

V is TRBV30 and J is TRBJ1-2, with D unclear. CDR3 size: 13 residues. The germline gives CDR1 GTSNPN, CDR2 SVGIG (reference sequence). V was trimmed by 2 bases and J by 8 bases, leaving 15 bases between them. The CDR3, as DNA: TGTGCCTGGAGTTTATCTGGGAAATACGGCTACACCTTC. It encodes CAWSLSGKYGYTF.

The chain has TRBV5-1 and TRBJ2-1; TRBD1 matches 9 bases. This CDR3 region has 14 residues. V lost 2 bases and J lost 8; bases outside the gene matches: 5. CDR1 and CDR2 (germline): SGHRS, YFSETQ. The CDR3 DNA follows: TGCGCCAGCAGCTTCCGGGACAGGGTGGATGAGCAGTTCTTC. This gives the protein CASSFRDRVDEQFF.

This clonotype was observed at least ten times. The V call is TRBV3-1, the J call TRBJ1-1; D not certain. The germline V and J ends were trimmed by 4 bases and 4 bases, with 22 bases remaining between them. CDR1 is LGHDT and CDR2 is YNNKEL in the germline V gene (reference sequence). This CDR3 comprises 17 residues. CDR3 protein: CASSPKKYRVASTEAFF. The CDR3, as DNA: TGTGCCAGCAGCCCAAAAAAGTACCGAGTGGCGAGCACTGAAGCTTTCTTT.